The 4 T cell receptor beta chains below come from one sample, sequenced in a study of graft-versus-host responses after intestinal transplantation. Clones were sequenced by immunoSEQ multiplex PCR, and TCRdb holds only the in-frame ones, with some missing. Here the sample spans about 24,000 clones, 70% to 90% being singletons. The source material was PBMCs, sampled approximately 450 days after intestinal transplant. The receptors come from a human patient who received an intestinal transplant, so some T cells may come from the graft donor.

CDR3 coding DNA: TGTGCCAGCAGTTACTCACAGCCCGGGGAGCTGTTTTTT. This codes for CASSYSQPGELFF. The chain uses TRBV6-5 and TRBJ2-2, with D uncertain. This CDR3 is 13 amino acids long. Trimming left V 0 bases short and J 6 bases short, with 5 bases between. Germline-derived CDR1 and CDR2 are MNHEY and SVGAGI.

On this clone: The same CDR3 can be traced to other DNA sequences in this sample. This chain links TRBV6-5 with TRBJ2-3; 9 bases are shared with TRBD2. The CDR3 totals 14 residues. The V gene's germline CDR1 is MNHEY and CDR2 SVGAGI. The V gene end was trimmed by 5 bases and the J gene end by 6 bases; junction bases not matched to a gene: 6. CDR3 coding DNA: TGTGCCAGCAGTGGGGCGGGAGGGGGGGATACGCAGTATTTT. Its protein is CASSGAGGGDTQYF.

This chain links TRBV5-4 with TRBJ1-2; no clear D. The germline V gene encodes CDR1 SGHNT and CDR2 YYREEE (reference sequence). Between the trimmed V and J ends, which lost 4 bases and 8 bases, there was a span of 21 bases. CDR3 length equals 15 residues. CDR3 DNA: TGTGCCAGCAGCCTTTCGAGCGGCCTTGGTGGGGGCTACACCTTC. Translating gives CASSLSSGLGGGYTF.

The table lists this clone with a few counts. The chain recombines TRBV5-4 with TRBJ1-1; D is perhaps TRBD1 (6 bases). The germline gives CDR1 SGHNT, CDR2 YYREEE (reference sequence). The CDR3 is 13 residues long. V lost 3 bases, J lost 6 bases, and 12 bases lay in between. The CDR3 sequence is CASSSPHRAEAFF. The CDR3 nucleotides are TGTGCCAGCAGCTCCCCCCACAGGGCTGAAGCTTTCTTT.